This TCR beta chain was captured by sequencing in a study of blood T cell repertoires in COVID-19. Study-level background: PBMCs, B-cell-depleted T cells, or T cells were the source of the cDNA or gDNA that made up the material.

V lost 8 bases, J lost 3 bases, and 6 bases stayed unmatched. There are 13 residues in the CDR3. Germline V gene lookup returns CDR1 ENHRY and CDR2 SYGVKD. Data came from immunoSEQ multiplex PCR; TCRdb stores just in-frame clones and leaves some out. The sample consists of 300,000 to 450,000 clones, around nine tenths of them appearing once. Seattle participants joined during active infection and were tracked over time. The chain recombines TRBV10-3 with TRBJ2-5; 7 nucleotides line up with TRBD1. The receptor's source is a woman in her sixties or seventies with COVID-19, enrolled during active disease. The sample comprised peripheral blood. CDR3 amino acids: CAIGTVREETQYF. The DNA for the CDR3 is TGTGCCATCGGGACAGTAAGGGAAGAGACCCAGTACTTC.